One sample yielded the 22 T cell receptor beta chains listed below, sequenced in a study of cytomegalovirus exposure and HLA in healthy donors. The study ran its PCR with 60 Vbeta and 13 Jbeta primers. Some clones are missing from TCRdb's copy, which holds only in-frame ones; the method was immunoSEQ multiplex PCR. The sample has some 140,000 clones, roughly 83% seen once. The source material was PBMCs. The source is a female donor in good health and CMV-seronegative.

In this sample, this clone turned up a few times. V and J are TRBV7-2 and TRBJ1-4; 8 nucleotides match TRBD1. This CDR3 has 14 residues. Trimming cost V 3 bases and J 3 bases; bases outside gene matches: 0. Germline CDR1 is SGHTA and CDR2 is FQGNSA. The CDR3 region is CASSFRGPNEKLFF. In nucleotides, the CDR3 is TGTGCCAGCAGCTTCAGGGGGCCTAATGAAAAACTGTTTTTT.

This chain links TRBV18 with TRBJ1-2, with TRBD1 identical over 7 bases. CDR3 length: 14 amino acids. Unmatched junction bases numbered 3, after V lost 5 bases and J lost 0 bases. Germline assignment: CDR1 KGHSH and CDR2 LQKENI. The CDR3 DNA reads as TGTGCCAGCTCAATACAGGGGCCTAACTATGGCTACACCTTC. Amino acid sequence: CASSIQGPNYGYTF.

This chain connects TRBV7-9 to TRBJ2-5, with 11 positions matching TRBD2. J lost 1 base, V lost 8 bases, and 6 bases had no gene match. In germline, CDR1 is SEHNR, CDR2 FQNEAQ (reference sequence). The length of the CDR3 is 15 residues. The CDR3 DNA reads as TGTGCCAGCCACCTAGCGGGGGGCCTCCAAGAGACCCAGTACTTC. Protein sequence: CASHLAGGLQETQYF. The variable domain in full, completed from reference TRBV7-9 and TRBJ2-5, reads DTGVSQNPRHKITKRGQNVTFRCDPISEHNRLYWYRQTLGQGPEFLTYFQNEAQLEKSRLLSDRFSAERPKGSFSTLEIQRTEQGDSAMYLCASHLAGGLQETQYFGPGTRLLVL.

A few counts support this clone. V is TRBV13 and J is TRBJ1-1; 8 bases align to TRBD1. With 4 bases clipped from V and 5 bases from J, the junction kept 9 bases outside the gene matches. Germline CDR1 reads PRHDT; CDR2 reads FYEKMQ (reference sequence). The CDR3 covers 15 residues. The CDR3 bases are TGTGCCAGCAGCTACCCGAGTACAGGGGGTACTGAAGCTTTCTTT. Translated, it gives CASSYPSTGGTEAFF.

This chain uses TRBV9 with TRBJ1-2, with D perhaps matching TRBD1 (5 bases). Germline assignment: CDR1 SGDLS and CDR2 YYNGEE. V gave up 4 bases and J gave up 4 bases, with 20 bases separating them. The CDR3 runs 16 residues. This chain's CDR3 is CASSSLGAGGGYGYTF. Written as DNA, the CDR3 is TGTGCCAGCAGCTCGCTAGGGGCAGGCGGGGGCTATGGCTACACCTTC.

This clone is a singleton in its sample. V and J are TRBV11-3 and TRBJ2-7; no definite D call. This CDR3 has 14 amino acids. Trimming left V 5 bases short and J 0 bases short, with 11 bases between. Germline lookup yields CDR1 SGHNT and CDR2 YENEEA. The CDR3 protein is CASSPPTGSYEQYF. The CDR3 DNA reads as TGTGCCAGCAGCCCCCCTACGGGCTCCTACGAGCAGTACTTC.

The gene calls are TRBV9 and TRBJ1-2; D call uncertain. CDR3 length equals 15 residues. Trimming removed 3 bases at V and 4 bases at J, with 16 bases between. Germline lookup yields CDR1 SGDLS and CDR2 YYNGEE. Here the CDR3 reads CASSATLQRSYGYTF. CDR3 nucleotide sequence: TGTGCCAGCAGCGCCACCCTTCAGCGTTCCTATGGCTACACCTTC.

The CDR3 is CAWSPGLVADTQYF. DNA of the CDR3: TGTGCCTGGAGCCCGGGACTAGTCGCAGATACGCAGTATTTT. The chain carries TRBV30 and TRBJ2-3; 8 nucleotides align to TRBD2. V was pared by 3 bases and J by 4 bases, with 6 bases of the junction left unmatched. This CDR3 is built from 14 residues. The V gene's germline CDR1 is GTSNPN and CDR2 SVGIG (reference sequence).

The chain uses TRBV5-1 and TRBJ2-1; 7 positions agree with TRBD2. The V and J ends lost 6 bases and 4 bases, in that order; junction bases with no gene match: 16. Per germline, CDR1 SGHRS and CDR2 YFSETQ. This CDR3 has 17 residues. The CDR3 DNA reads TGCGCCAGCAAGTCCTCCGATGGTACTAGCGCGTACAATGAGCAGTTCTTC. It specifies CASKSSDGTSAYNEQFF.

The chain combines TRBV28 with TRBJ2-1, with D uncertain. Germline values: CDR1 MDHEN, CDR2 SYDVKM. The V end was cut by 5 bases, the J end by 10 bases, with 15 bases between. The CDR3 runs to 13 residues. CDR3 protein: CASSPPRREEQFF. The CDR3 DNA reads TGTGCCAGCAGTCCTCCCAGGCGCGAGGAGCAGTTCTTC.

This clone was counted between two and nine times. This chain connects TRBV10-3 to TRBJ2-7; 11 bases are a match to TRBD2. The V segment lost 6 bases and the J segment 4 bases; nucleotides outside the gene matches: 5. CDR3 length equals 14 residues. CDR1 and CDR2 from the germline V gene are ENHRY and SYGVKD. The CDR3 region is CAIREGTSGYEQYF. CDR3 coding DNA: TGTGCCATCAGGGAAGGGACTAGCGGTTACGAGCAGTACTTC.

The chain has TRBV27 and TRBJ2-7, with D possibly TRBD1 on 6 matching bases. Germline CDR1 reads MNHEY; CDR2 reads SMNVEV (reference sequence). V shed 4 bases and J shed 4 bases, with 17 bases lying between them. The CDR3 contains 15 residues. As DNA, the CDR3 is TGTGCCAGCAGTTCAATCCCAGGGGCTCTGTACGAGCAGTACTTC. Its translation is CASSSIPGALYEQYF.

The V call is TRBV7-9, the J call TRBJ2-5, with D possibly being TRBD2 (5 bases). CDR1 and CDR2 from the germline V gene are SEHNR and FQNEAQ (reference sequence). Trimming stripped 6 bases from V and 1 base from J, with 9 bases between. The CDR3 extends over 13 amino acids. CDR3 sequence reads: CASRLGPQETQYF. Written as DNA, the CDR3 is TGTGCCAGCAGACTAGGCCCCCAAGAGACCCAGTACTTC.

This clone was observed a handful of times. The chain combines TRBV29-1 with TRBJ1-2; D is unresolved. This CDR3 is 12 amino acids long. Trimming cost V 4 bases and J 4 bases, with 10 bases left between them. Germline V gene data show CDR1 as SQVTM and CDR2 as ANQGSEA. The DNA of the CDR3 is TGCAGCGTTGTTCTTAGTAGCTATGGCTACACCTTC. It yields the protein CSVVLSSYGYTF.

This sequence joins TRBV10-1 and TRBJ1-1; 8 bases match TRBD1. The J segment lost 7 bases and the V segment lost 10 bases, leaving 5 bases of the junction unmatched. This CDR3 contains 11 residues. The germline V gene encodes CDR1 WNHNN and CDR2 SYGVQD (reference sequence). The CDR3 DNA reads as TGCGCCAAGGACAGGGTGGGTGAAGCTTTCTTT. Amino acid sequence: CAKDRVGEAFF.

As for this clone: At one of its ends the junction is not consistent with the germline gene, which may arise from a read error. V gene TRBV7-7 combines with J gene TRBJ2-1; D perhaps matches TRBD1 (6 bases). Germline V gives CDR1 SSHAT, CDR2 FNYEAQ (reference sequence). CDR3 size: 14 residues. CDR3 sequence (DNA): TGTGCTAGCAGCTTAGCGTTACAGGGCCGGGAGCAGTTCTTC. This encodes CASSLALQGREQFF. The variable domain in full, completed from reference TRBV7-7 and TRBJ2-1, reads GAGVSQSPRYKVTKRGQDVTLRCDPISSHATLYWYQQALGQGPEFLTYFNYEAQPDKSGLPSDRFSAERPEGSISTLTIQRTEQRDSAMYRCASSLALQGREQFFGPGTRLTVL.

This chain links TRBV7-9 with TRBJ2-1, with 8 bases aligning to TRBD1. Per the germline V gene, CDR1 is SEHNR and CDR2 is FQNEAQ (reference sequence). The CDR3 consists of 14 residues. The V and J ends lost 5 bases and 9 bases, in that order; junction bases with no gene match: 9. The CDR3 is CASSADRDWIEQFF. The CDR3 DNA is TGTGCCAGCAGCGCGGACAGGGACTGGATTGAGCAGTTCTTC.

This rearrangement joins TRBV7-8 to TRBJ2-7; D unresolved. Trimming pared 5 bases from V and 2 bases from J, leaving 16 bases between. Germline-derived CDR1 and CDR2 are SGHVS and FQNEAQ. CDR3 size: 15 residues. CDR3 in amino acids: CASSLTGFSPYEQYF. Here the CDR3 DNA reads TGTGCCAGCAGCCTAACGGGTTTTTCACCCTACGAGCAGTACTTC.

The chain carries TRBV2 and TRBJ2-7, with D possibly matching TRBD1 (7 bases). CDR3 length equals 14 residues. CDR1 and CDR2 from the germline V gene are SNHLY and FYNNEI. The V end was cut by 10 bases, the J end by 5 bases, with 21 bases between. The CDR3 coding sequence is TGTGCCAAGGGGGGACAGAGCGTTCGCGACGAGCAGTACTTC. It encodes CAKGGQSVRDEQYF.

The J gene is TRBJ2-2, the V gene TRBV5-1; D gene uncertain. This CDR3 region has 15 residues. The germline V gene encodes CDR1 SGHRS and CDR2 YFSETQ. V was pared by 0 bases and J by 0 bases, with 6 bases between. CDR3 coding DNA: TGCGCCAGCAGCTTGGGCACATCGAACACCGGGGAGCTGTTTTTT. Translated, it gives CASSLGTSNTGELFF.

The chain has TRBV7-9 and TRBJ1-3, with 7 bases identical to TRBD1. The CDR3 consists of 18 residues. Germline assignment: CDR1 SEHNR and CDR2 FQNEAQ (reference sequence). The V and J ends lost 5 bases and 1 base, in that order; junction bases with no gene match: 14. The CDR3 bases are TGTGCCAGCAGCCCAGGGAACAGGGGAAAGGTATCTGGAAACACCATATATTTT. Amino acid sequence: CASSPGNRGKVSGNTIYF.

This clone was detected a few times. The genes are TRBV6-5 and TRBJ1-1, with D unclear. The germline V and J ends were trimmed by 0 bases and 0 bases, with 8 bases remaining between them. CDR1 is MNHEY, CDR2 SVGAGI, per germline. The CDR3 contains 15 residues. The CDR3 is CASSYSAALNTEAFF. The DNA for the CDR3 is TGTGCCAGCAGTTACTCGGCGGCGTTGAACACTGAAGCTTTCTTT.